This T cell receptor beta chain appears in the sequencing data of a study of shared clonotypes between healthy human individuals. Clones were sequenced by immunoSEQ multiplex PCR, and TCRdb holds only the in-frame ones, with some missing. The top ten clones hold roughly 13% of a sample with about 450,000 clones, about 76% of them seen once. Broader study findings: What limited the represented genetic and exposure-history diversity was the small number of donors.

V lost 6 bases to trimming and J lost 9 bases; unmatched junction nucleotides: 4. Germline values: CDR1 SNHLY, CDR2 FYNNEI. CDR3 length: 13 amino acids. Remarks on this clone: The antigen is unknown.

J is TRBJ2-1 and V is TRBV2, with TRBD1 matching 11 bases. The receptor's source is a woman aged 40 to 49 in good health. Some clones in this sample may be carry-over from other donors' samples. The sample taken for sequencing was PBMCs. In DNA, the CDR3 is TGTGCCAGCAGCGGACAGGGGGCAAGTGAGCAGTTCTTC. It codes for CASSGQGASEQFF.